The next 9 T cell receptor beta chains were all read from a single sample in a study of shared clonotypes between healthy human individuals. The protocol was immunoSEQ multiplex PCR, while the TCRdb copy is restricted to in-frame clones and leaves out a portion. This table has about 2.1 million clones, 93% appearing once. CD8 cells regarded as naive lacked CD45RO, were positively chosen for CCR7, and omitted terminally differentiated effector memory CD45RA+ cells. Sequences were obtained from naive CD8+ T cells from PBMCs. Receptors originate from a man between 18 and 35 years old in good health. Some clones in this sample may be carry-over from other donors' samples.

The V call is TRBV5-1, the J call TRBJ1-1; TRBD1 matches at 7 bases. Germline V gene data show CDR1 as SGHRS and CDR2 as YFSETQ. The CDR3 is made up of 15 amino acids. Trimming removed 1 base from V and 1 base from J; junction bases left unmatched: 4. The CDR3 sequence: CASSLKQGGNTEAFF. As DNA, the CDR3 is TGCGCCAGCAGCTTGAAGCAGGGGGGGAACACTGAAGCTTTCTTT.

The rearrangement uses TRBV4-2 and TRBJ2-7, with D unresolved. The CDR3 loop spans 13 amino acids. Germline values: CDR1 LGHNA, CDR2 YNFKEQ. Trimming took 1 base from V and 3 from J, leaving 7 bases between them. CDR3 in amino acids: CASSQVPIYEQYF. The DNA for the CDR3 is TGTGCCAGCAGCCAAGTCCCGATCTACGAGCAGTACTTC.

The CDR3 coding sequence is TGTGCCAGCAGTTTGATGGGGAGTAACTATGGCTACACCTTC. Translated: CASSLMGSNYGYTF. This chain connects TRBV27 to TRBJ1-2; D not certain. V lost 3 bases, J lost 1 base, and 9 bases lay in between. Germline V gives CDR1 MNHEY, CDR2 SMNVEV (reference sequence). This CDR3 has 14 amino acids.

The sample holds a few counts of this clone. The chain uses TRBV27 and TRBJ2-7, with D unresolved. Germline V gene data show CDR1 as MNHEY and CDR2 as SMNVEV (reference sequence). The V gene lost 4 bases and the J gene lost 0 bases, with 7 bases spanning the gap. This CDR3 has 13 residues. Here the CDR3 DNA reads TGTGCCAGCAGTTCGATCCTCTCCTACGAGCAGTACTTC. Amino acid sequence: CASSSILSYEQYF.

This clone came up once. The CDR3 loop reads CASSLERAGGYNEQFF. The DNA of the CDR3 is TGTGCCAGCAGCTTAGAGCGAGCGGGCGGGTACAATGAGCAGTTCTTC. The V and J genes are TRBV7-6 and TRBJ2-1, with D possibly being TRBD2 (6 bases). Looked up from germline, CDR1 is SGHVS and CDR2 is FNYEAQ. The V gene lost 1 base and the J gene lost 4 bases, with 14 bases spanning the gap. CDR3 length equals 16 residues.

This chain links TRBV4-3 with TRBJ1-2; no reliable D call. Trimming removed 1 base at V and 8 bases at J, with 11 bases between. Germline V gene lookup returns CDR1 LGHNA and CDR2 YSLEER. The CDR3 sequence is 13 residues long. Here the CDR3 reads CASSQVLREGYTF. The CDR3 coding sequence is TGCGCCAGCAGCCAAGTCCTAAGGGAGGGCTACACCTTC.

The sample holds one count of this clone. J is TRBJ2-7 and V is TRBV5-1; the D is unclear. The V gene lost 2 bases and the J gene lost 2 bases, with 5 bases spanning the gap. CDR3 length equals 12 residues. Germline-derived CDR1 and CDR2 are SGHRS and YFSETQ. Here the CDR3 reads CASSFDTYEQYF. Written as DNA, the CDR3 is TGCGCCAGCAGCTTTGACACCTACGAGCAGTACTTC. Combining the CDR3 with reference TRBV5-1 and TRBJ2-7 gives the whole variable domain KAGVTQTPRYLIKTRGQQVTLSCSPISGHRSVSWYQQTPGQGLQFLFEYFSETQRNKGNFPGRFSGRQFSNSRSEMNVSTLELGDSALYLCASSFDTYEQYFGPGTRLTVT.

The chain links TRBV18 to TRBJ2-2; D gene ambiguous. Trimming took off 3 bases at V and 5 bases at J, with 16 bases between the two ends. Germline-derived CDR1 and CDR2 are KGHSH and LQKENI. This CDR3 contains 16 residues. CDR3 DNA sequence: TGTGCCAGCTCACCTAGCCAATATCCGAGAACCGGGGAGCTGTTTTTT. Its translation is CASSPSQYPRTGELFF.

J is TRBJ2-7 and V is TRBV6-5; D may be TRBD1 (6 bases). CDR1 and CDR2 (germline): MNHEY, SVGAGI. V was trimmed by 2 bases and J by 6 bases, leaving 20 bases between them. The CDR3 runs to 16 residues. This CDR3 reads CASSYLTLSGTTEQYF. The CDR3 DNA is TGTGCCAGCAGTTACCTTACACTTTCCGGGACAACCGAGCAGTACTTC.